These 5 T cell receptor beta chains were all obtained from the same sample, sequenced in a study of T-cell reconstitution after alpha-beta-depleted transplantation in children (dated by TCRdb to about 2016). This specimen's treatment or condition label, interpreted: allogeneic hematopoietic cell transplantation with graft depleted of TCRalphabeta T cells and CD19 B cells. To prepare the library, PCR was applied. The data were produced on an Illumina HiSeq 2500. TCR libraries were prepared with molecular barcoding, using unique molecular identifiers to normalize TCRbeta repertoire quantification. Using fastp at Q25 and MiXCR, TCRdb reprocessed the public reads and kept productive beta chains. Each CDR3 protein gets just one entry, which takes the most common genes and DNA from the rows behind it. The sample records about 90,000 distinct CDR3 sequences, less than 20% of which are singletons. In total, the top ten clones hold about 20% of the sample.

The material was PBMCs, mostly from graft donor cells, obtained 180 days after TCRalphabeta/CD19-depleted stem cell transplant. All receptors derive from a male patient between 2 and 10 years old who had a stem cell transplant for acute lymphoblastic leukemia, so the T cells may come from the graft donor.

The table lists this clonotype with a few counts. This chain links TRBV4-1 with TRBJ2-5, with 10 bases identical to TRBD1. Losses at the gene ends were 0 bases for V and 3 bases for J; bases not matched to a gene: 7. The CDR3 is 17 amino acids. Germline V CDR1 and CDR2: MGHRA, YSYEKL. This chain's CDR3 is CASSQDPPTGGKETQYF. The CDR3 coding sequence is TGCGCCAGCAGCCAAGATCCCCCGACAGGGGGCAAAGAGACCCAGTACTTC.

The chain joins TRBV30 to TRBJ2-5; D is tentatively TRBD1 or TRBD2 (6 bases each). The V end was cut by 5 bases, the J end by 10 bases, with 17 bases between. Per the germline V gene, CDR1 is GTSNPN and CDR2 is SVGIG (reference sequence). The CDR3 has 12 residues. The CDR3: CAWATGPGGQYF. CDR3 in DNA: TGTGCCTGGGCAACAGGGCCCGGGGGCCAGTACTTC. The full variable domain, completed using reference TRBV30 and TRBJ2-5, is SQTIHQWPATLVQPVGSPLSLECTVEGTSNPNLYWYRQAAGRGLQLLFYSVGIGQISSEVPQNLSASRPQDRQFILSSKKLLLSDSGFYLCAWATGPGGQYFGPGTRLLVL.

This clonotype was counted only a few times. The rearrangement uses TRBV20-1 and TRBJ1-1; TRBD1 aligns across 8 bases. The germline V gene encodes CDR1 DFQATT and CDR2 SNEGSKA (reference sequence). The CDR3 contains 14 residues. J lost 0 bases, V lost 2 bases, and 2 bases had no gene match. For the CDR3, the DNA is TGCAGTGCTAGAAGGACAGGGTTGAACACTGAAGCTTTCTTT. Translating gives CSARRTGLNTEAFF.

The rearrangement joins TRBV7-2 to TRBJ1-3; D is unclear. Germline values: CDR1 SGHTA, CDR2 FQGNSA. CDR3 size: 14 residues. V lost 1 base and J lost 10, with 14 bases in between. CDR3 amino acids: CASSLGQAGGTIYF. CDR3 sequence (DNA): TGTGCCAGCAGCTTAGGGCAGGCCGGAGGGACCATATATTTT.

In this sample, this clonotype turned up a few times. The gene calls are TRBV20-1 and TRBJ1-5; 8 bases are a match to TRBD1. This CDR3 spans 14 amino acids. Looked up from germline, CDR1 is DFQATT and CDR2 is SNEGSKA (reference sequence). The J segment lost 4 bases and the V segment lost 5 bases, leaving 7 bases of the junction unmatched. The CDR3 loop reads CSAVPGQANQPQHF. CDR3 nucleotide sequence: TGCAGTGCTGTACCGGGACAGGCTAATCAGCCCCAGCATTTT.